This TCR beta chain originates from a study of human T cells and chemical hapten exposure. Findings of the study overall: Expanded TCRs showed more large CDR3 clusters than pre-sensitization or healthy control sets.

On this clonotype: Its specificity is not known.

Attachment of unique molecular identifiers to individual cDNA molecules was performed in the library. As originally analysed: The number of TCRs in each sample had a median of 95,638 and spanned about 23,224 to 700,000. TCRdb re-called the RACE reads with MiXCR, one entry per CDR3 protein. These V and J calls derive from TCRdb rather than the authors' analysis. The sample has some 400,000 distinct CDR3 sequences; approximately 5% are singletons. The time point denotes: patch test 1, 2 weeks after DPC sensitization. The treatment is: therapeutic diphenylcyclopropenone sensitization with weekly scalp DPC. Donors, patients with alopecia ranging from 18 to 70 years old and judged suitable for DPC, provided samples. The CDR3 is made up of 17 amino acids. Germline loops: CDR1 SGHTA, CDR2 FQGNSA. V lost 1 base and J lost 3, with 17 bases in between.

Sequencing used whole blood, obtained in connection with sensitization to the hapten diphenylcyclopropenone (DPC). The chain recombines TRBV7-2 with TRBJ2-3; D possibly corresponds to TRBD2 (6 bases). The TCR comes from a woman aged 45-60 years with alopecia areata. Some clones in this sample may be carry-over from other donors' samples. The CDR3 sequence is CASSLGSRGSGTDTQYF. The CDR3, as DNA: TGTGCCAGCAGCTTAGGGTCACGGGGGAGTGGTACAGATACGCAGTATTTT.